This T cell receptor beta chain was recorded in a study of T cells in Graves' hyperthyroidism and ophthalmopathy. Out of about 10 ml of fresh peripheral blood came the PBMCs. V lost 8 bases to trimming and J lost 2 bases; unmatched junction nucleotides: 20. The CDR3 totals 18 residues. Per germline, CDR1 SGHNT and CDR2 YENEEA. This clonotype was found many times. Its antigen is still unknown. The CDR3 regions of TCR beta were amplified from RNA transcripts. The HTBI primer set drove a first-round RT-PCR of the TCR CDR3. TCRdb independently ran MiXCR on the multiplex PCR reads; one entry per CDR3 protein. The table lists roughly 420,000 distinct CDR3 sequences, about 15% of them singletons, with around 7% in the top ten. Study-level results: The blood repertoire included most of the expanded thyroid clonotypes above 0.001.

The sequenced material came from blood. The receptor comes from a young woman with Graves' hyperthyroidism. The rearrangement uses TRBV11-3 and TRBJ2-5; TRBD2 matches at 7 bases. The CDR3 sequence is CASAQGGRGPIPQETQYF. The CDR3 region has the DNA TGTGCCAGCGCCCAGGGAGGGCGGGGACCCATTCCGCAAGAGACCCAGTACTTC.